The rows below give T cell receptor beta chains drawn from one sample of a study of blood T cells in healthy people across ages. TCRdb re-called the 5' RACE reads with MiXCR, one entry per CDR3 protein. The repertoire holds about 680,000 distinct CDR3 sequences, with 49% as singletons. What was sequenced was blood. These receptors all stem from a woman aged 55-69 years in good health. Both conserved end residues are part of each CDR3. The order of the fields is V gene, J gene, clone size, D gene, CDR3 length, CDR3 DNA, CDR3 protein. The D gene is left open where the match is weak. Size is stated for part of the rows, as once, few or many counts, or as a class when the clone is expanded.

V: TRBV7-3
J: TRBJ2-7
size: .
D: .
length: 13
DNA: TGTGCCAGCAGCTTAAGTCGGCAGGGCGAGCAGTACTTC
CDR3: CASSLSRQGEQYF

V: TRBV25-1
J: TRBJ1-6
size: .
D: .
length: 14
DNA: TGTGCCAGCAGTGATTCAGGGGCCGGTTCACCCCTCCACTTT
CDR3: CASSDSGAGSPLHF

V: TRBV10-3
J: TRBJ2-1
size: .
D: TRBD1
length: 15
DNA: TGTGCCATCAGTCCGGGACAGGGGGCTCACAATGAGCAGTTCTTC
CDR3: CAISPGQGAHNEQFF

V: TRBV6-2/TRBV6-3
J: TRBJ2-3
size: .
D: .
length: 15
DNA: TGTGCCAGCACCTACCCCAGCGGGAGCACAGATACGCAGTATTTT
CDR3: CASTYPSGSTDTQYF

V: TRBV4-3
J: TRBJ2-5
size: few
D: .
length: 13
DNA: TGCGCCAGCAGCCAAGAAGACTACGGGACCCAGTACTTC
CDR3: CASSQEDYGTQYF

V: TRBV27
J: TRBJ2-1
size: few
D: .
length: 14
DNA: TGTGCCAGCAGTTCCAAGTTTAGCTTCATACGTGAGTTCTTC
CDR3: CASSSKFSFIREFF

V: TRBV11-2
J: TRBJ2-5
size: few
D: .
length: 14
DNA: TGTGCCAGCAGCTTAGCTTCCCGGCAAGAGACCCAGTACTTC
CDR3: CASSLASRQETQYF

V: TRBV5-1
J: TRBJ1-5
size: few
D: .
length: 15
DNA: TGCGCCAGCAGCTTGCTCGGGGGGGACAATCAGCCCCAGCATTTT
CDR3: CASSLLGGDNQPQHF

V: TRBV29-1
J: TRBJ1-4
size: few
D: TRBD1
length: 15
DNA: TGCAGCGTTGAACAGGATCAACAGGGGAGTGAAAAACTGTTTTTT
CDR3: CSVEQDQQGSEKLFF

V: TRBV24-1
J: TRBJ2-1
size: few
D: .
length: 15
DNA: TGTGCCACCAGTGATGCAGGGGAGAAGTTCAATGAGCAGTTCTTC
CDR3: CATSDAGEKFNEQFF

V: TRBV4-2
J: TRBJ2-5
size: many
D: .
length: 15
DNA: TGTGCCAGCAGCCAAAAGCCAGGGGCCCAAGAGACCCAGTACTTC
CDR3: CASSQKPGAQETQYF

V: TRBV6-2/TRBV6-3
J: TRBJ2-7
size: once
D: .
length: 15
DNA: TGCGCCAGCAGCCCGGGAGCGTCAGGGAGGTACGAGCAGTACTTC
CDR3: CASSPGASGRYEQYF

V: TRBV29-1
J: TRBJ2-7
size: .
D: .
length: 11
DNA: TGCAGCGTCACCGAGTTATACGAGCAGTACTTC
CDR3: CSVTELYEQYF

V: TRBV7-2
J: TRBJ2-7
size: .
D: .
length: 12
DNA: TGTGCCAGCAGCTTAGGTAGGGAGGAGCAGTACTTC
CDR3: CASSLGREEQYF

V: TRBV7-6
J: TRBJ1-2
size: .
D: TRBD1
length: 15
DNA: TGCGCCAGCAGCTTTGGGACAGACCCGTTGGGTGGCTACACCTTC
CDR3: CASSFGTDPLGGYTF

V: TRBV11-2
J: TRBJ2-7
size: few
D: .
length: 16
DNA: TGTGCCAGCAACCATTTGGGCGGAGAAAGCTCCTACGAGCAGTACTTC
CDR3: CASNHLGGESSYEQYF

V: TRBV6-1
J: TRBJ2-7
size: many
D: TRBD2
length: 14
DNA: TGTGCCAGCAGCGTAGCGGGAGGGCCCTACGAGCAGTACTTC
CDR3: CASSVAGGPYEQYF

V: TRBV20-1
J: TRBJ1-2
size: few
D: .
length: 16
DNA: TGCAGTGCTAGAGATCAAACCAGGGGTATCGACTATGGCTACACCTTC
CDR3: CSARDQTRGIDYGYTF

V: TRBV12-3/TRBV12-4
J: TRBJ2-2
size: .
D: .
length: 14
DNA: TGTGCCAGCAGCCAGACAGCAAACACCGGGGAGCTGTTTTTT
CDR3: CASSQTANTGELFF

V: TRBV20-1
J: TRBJ2-7
size: once
D: TRBD2
length: 14
DNA: TGCAGTGCAAGACTAGCGGGAGGGCCGGGGGAGCAGTACTTC
CDR3: CSARLAGGPGEQYF

V: TRBV2
J: TRBJ2-5
size: .
D: TRBD2
length: 15
DNA: TGTGCCAGCCCACTCGCGGGGGGGGATCAAGAGACCCAGTACTTC
CDR3: CASPLAGGDQETQYF

V: TRBV20-1
J: TRBJ2-6
size: .
D: TRBD2
length: 14
DNA: TGCAATTCTGTAGCGGGAGCTGGGGCCAACGTCCTGACTTTC
CDR3: CNSVAGAGANVLTF

V: TRBV25-1
J: TRBJ2-7
size: .
D: .
length: 13
DNA: TGTGCCAGCAGTGAAGAGTGGGTCGGCGAGCAGTACTTC
CDR3: CASSEEWVGEQYF

V: TRBV9
J: TRBJ2-3
size: few
D: TRBD2
length: 15
DNA: TGTGCCAGCAGCCGACTGGGACTAGCTAGGGATACGCAGTATTTT
CDR3: CASSRLGLARDTQYF

V: TRBV28
J: TRBJ2-6
size: .
D: .
length: 14
DNA: TGTGCCAGCAACCTGAACTCTGGGGCCAACGTCCTGACTTTC
CDR3: CASNLNSGANVLTF

V: TRBV7-3
J: TRBJ2-7
size: .
D: .
length: 15
DNA: TGTGCCAGCAGCCCGCGACCGGGGCCTGACAATGAGCAGTACTTC
CDR3: CASSPRPGPDNEQYF

V: TRBV2
J: TRBJ1-5
size: .
D: .
length: 13
DNA: TGTGCCAGCAGTGAGGTGGTCAATCAGCCCCAGCATTTT
CDR3: CASSEVVNQPQHF

V: TRBV4-2
J: TRBJ1-6
size: few
D: .
length: 12
DNA: TGTGCCAGCAGCCTCGACAGCTCACCCCTCCACTTT
CDR3: CASSLDSSPLHF

V: TRBV5-1
J: TRBJ2-7
size: .
D: .
length: 12
DNA: TGCGCCAGCAGCGATCAGGGGTACGAGCAGTACTTC
CDR3: CASSDQGYEQYF

V: TRBV20-1
J: TRBJ2-5
size: .
D: .
length: 13
DNA: TGCAGTGCTAGATCTACCCCCCCAGAGACCCAGTACTTC
CDR3: CSARSTPPETQYF

V: TRBV18
J: TRBJ1-4
size: many
D: TRBD1
length: 14
DNA: TGTGCCAGCTCACCGGACAGGCCCCGGACCCGGCTGTTTTTT
CDR3: CASSPDRPRTRLFF

V: TRBV6-4
J: TRBJ2-1
size: .
D: .
length: 15
DNA: TGTGCCAGCAAGGAGGGGACGAGAGAAACCAGTGAGCAGTTCTTC
CDR3: CASKEGTRETSEQFF